The sequence of this TCR beta chain was determined in a study of beta chain features in type 1 diabetes. Expressed TCRB transcripts were sequenced because the isolated RNA had all been reverse transcribed beforehand. Data came from immunoSEQ multiplex PCR; TCRdb stores just in-frame clones and leaves some out. The data contain 130,000 to 150,000 clones, 6.5% to 8.5% of them singletons. This clone was counted between two and nine times. Trimming stripped 1 base from V and 2 bases from J, with 8 bases between. The CDR3 has 14 residues. CDR1 is SGHAT, CDR2 FQNNGV, per germline. Sequencing used central memory CD4+ T cells from blood. This receptor was obtained from a woman aged 25 to 39 in good health. The chain is built from TRBV11-2 and TRBJ2-5; D might be TRBD1 (6 bases). The CDR3 spells CASSLVQGQETQYF. The CDR3 region has the DNA TGTGCCAGCAGCTTAGTACAGGGACAAGAGACCCAGTACTTC.